The 27 T cell receptor beta chains presented below share a single source sample, sequenced in a study of T cell responses to AZD1222 COVID-19 vaccine (dated by TCRdb to the early 2020s). The library relied on the immunoSEQ multiplex PCR assay. TCRdb carries this immuneACCESS record with in-frame sequences only. Its versions omit some clonotypes, under half of them owing to an unresolved V gene in the studies checked, with the rest unexplained. For this sample the table gives approximately 150,000 clones, of which around 90% were detected only once. Jointly, the top ten make up approximately 4.4% of the sample. In light of the paper, this sample's time point label describes: baseline before first vaccination. The input for sequencing was peripheral blood, taken on day 0 of AZD1222 vaccination. These receptors all stem from an adult in good health.

The rearrangement joins TRBV28 to TRBJ1-5; 12 nucleotides agree with TRBD1. The germline CDR1 and CDR2 sequences are MDHEN and SYDVKM. The CDR3 covers 18 residues. The J segment lost 2 bases and the V segment lost 5 bases, leaving 10 bases of the junction unmatched. The CDR3 DNA reads TGTGCCAGCAGTGGGACAGGGGGCCCCCAGGGGGGCAATCAGCCCCAGCATTTT. Its translation is CASSGTGGPQGGNQPQHF. The full variable domain, in which reference TRBV28 and TRBJ1-5 provide the parts outside the CDR3, is DVKVTQSSRYLVKRTGEKVFLECVQDMDHENMFWYRQDPGLGLRLIYFSYDVKMKEKGDIPEGYSVSREKKERFSLILESASTNQTSMYLCASSGTGGPQGGNQPQHFGDGTRLSIL.

V is TRBV28 and J is TRBJ1-3, with D hard to call. V lost 4 bases, J lost 2 bases, and 3 bases lay in between. The CDR3 loop spans 12 amino acids. The V gene's germline CDR1 is MDHEN and CDR2 SYDVKM. The CDR3 DNA is TGTGCCAGCAGTTCGGCTGGAAACACCATATATTTT. Translated, it gives CASSSAGNTIYF.

The V call is TRBV5-8, the J call TRBJ2-6, with 10 bases aligning to TRBD2. J lost 0 bases, V lost 5 bases, and 11 bases had no gene match. The CDR3 is 19 residues long. Germline V lookup: CDR1 SGHTS, CDR2 YDEGEE. CDR3 in amino acids: CASSTGLAELFSGANVLTF. The DNA for the CDR3 is TGTGCCAGCAGTACCGGACTAGCGGAGCTTTTCTCTGGGGCCAACGTCCTGACTTTC.

This chain joins TRBV3-1 (or the pseudogene TRBV3-2) and TRBJ2-7; 8 positions agree with TRBD2. The junction had 9 bases not matched to a gene; V was cut back by 6 bases and J by 5 bases. Germline assignment: CDR1 LGHDT and CDR2 YNNKEL (reference sequence). The CDR3 covers 14 residues. In DNA, the CDR3 is TGTGCCAGCAGGGAGGGGCTAGCGGGCAACGAGCAGTACTTC. It specifies CASREGLAGNEQYF.

The genes are TRBV9 and TRBJ2-1; D is perhaps TRBD1 or TRBD2 (5 bases each). Deletions cut 3 bases from V and 4 bases from J, with 20 bases between. Germline loops: CDR1 SGDLS, CDR2 YYNGEE. This CDR3 region has 17 residues. CDR3 amino acids: CASSGGRRSAGYNEQFF. DNA of the CDR3: TGTGCCAGCAGCGGGGGGAGAAGATCGGCAGGATACAATGAGCAGTTCTTC. The entire variable domain, with the rest obtained from reference TRBV9 and TRBJ2-1, is as follows: DSGVTQTPKHLITATGQRVTLRCSPRSGDLSVYWYQQSLDQGLQFLIQYYNGEERAKGNILERFSAQQFPDLHSELNLSSLELGDSALYFCASSGGRRSAGYNEQFFGPGTRLTVL.

CDR3 coding DNA: TGCGCCAGCAGCCTAGGGTTGTCTGAAGCTTTCTTT. Encoded protein: CASSLGLSEAFF. The chain uses TRBV4-1 and TRBJ1-1, with D hard to call. This CDR3 contains 12 residues. Germline values: CDR1 MGHRA, CDR2 YSYEKL. Trimming shortened V by 4 bases and J by 6 bases, and 9 bases separated the two germline ends.

The CDR3 DNA sequence: TGTGCCAGGGATTTAGGAAACTATGGCTACACCTTC. It is translated as CARDLGNYGYTF. The chain couples TRBV21-1 to TRBJ1-2. TRBV21-1 is a pseudogene locus. This CDR3 spans 12 amino acids.

The V gene is TRBV28, the J gene TRBJ2-3; the D gene is possibly TRBD2 (6 bases). Germline CDR1 is MDHEN and CDR2 is SYDVKM. Deletions cut 4 bases from V and 5 bases from J, with 16 bases between. This CDR3 comprises 15 residues. CDR3 in amino acids: CASSSPGGPIDTQYF. CDR3 DNA sequence: TGTGCCAGCAGTTCCCCCGGAGGGCCGATAGATACGCAGTATTTT.

The V and J genes are TRBV19 and TRBJ2-7, with TRBD1 matching 8 bases. The CDR3 runs to 15 residues. The V gene's germline CDR1 is LNHDA and CDR2 SQIVND (reference sequence). Trimming removed 5 bases from V and 3 bases from J; junction bases left unmatched: 9. The CDR3 here is CASSLGTGKSYEQYF. Written as DNA, the CDR3 is TGTGCCAGTAGTCTCGGGACAGGCAAAAGCTACGAGCAGTACTTC.

This sequence joins TRBV28 and TRBJ2-1; 11 bases align to TRBD2. V dropped 5 bases and J dropped 7; count of bases not matched to a gene: 7. CDR1 MDHEN and CDR2 SYDVKM come from the germline V gene. The CDR3 covers 15 residues. CDR3 protein: CASSQIAGGLNEQFF. CDR3 nucleotide sequence: TGTGCCAGCAGTCAAATAGCGGGAGGGCTTAATGAGCAGTTCTTC. The full variable domain, in which reference TRBV28 and TRBJ2-1 provide the parts outside the CDR3, is DVKVTQSSRYLVKRTGEKVFLECVQDMDHENMFWYRQDPGLGLRLIYFSYDVKMKEKGDIPEGYSVSREKKERFSLILESASTNQTSMYLCASSQIAGGLNEQFFGPGTRLTVL.

The chain couples TRBV28 to TRBJ2-7, with 14 nucleotides matching TRBD2. The length of the CDR3 is 18 residues. V lost 4 bases to trimming and J lost 0 bases; unmatched junction nucleotides: 8. The germline V gene encodes CDR1 MDHEN and CDR2 SYDVKM. DNA of the CDR3: TGTGCCAGCAGTTCCGGGACTAGCGGGGGTTTTAGCTCCTACGAGCAGTACTTC. It is translated as CASSSGTSGGFSSYEQYF.

The rearrangement joins TRBV20-1 to TRBJ1-2; D remains unclear. The CDR3 has 11 residues. The V and J ends lost 6 bases and 7 bases respectively, with 12 bases between them. Germline values: CDR1 DFQATT, CDR2 SNEGSKA (reference sequence). In DNA, the CDR3 is TGCAGTGCAGAGAGGAGAGCTGGCTACACCTTC. Amino acid sequence: CSAERRAGYTF.

J is TRBJ1-1 and V is TRBV7-9; D is uncertain. Per the germline V gene, CDR1 is SEHNR and CDR2 is FQNEAQ (reference sequence). Trimming pared 2 bases from V and 7 bases from J, leaving 14 bases between. This CDR3 spans 14 amino acids. CDR3 nucleotides: TGTGCCAGCAGCTTATTGGGCAGCGGCCTTGAAGCTTTCTTT. Translating gives CASSLLGSGLEAFF.

This clone appeared once. The gene calls are TRBV6-5 and TRBJ1-2; TRBD1 matches 7 bases. Per germline, CDR1 MNHEY and CDR2 SVGAGI. This CDR3 region has 13 residues. J gave up 5 bases and V 4 bases, and 4 bases lay outside the gene matches. The CDR3 reads CASSFLQGYGYTF. Here the CDR3 DNA reads TGTGCCAGCAGTTTCTTACAGGGGTATGGCTACACCTTC.

CDR3 loop: CASSSHRLANSSYEQYF. The CDR3 DNA is TGTGCCAGCAGTTCGCACCGACTAGCCAATAGCTCCTACGAGCAGTACTTC. This rearrangement joins TRBV6-2 or TRBV6-3 to TRBJ2-7; 7 bases are a match to TRBD2. CDR3 length: 17 amino acids. J was trimmed by 0 bases and V by 4 bases; bases with no gene match: 12. Germline V gives CDR1 MNHEY, CDR2 SVGEGT.

V usage is TRBV19 and J usage is TRBJ2-3; D might be TRBD2 (6 bases). This CDR3 is 17 amino acids long. Germline CDR1 and CDR2: LNHDA and SQIVND (reference sequence). The ends were cut back, 10 bases at V and 0 bases at J, with 23 bases in the middle. CDR3 residues: CATGRETEISSTDTQYF. The CDR3 nucleotides are TGTGCCACCGGTCGGGAGACAGAAATTTCTAGCACAGATACGCAGTATTTT.

This chain connects TRBV7-2 to TRBJ2-1; 12 bases are shared with TRBD1. CDR3 length: 18 residues. After removal of 1 base from V and 11 bases from J, the junction contained 15 bases not matched to a gene. The germline gives CDR1 SGHTA, CDR2 FQGNSA. The CDR3 reads CASSLDTGTGGSRRQQFF. CDR3 bases: TGTGCCAGCAGCTTAGACACCGGGACAGGGGGCAGTCGGCGACAGCAGTTCTTC. Together with reference TRBV7-2 and TRBJ2-1, the CDR3 gives the full variable domain: GAGVSQSPSNKVTEKGKDVELRCDPISGHTALYWYRQSLGQGLEFLIYFQGNSAPDKSGLPSDRFSAERTGGSVSTLTIQRTQQEDSAVYLCASSLDTGTGGSRRQQFFGPGTRLTVL.

The V call is TRBV19, the J call TRBJ1-2; 8 bases match TRBD1. The junction had 3 bases not matched to a gene; V was cut back by 7 bases and J by 2 bases. Germline-derived CDR1 and CDR2 are LNHDA and SQIVND (reference sequence). There are 13 residues in the CDR3. The CDR3 coding sequence is TGTGCCAGTACCTGGGACAGGAACTATGGCTACACCTTC. Amino acids: CASTWDRNYGYTF.

The chain carries TRBV27 and TRBJ2-3; 11 bases fit TRBD1. This CDR3 has 15 residues. Germline V gives CDR1 MNHEY, CDR2 SMNVEV (reference sequence). V trimming: 4 bases; J trimming: 3 bases; junction bases outside the gene matches: 3. The chain's CDR3 is CASSWTGGRTDTQYF. The CDR3 bases are TGTGCCAGCAGTTGGACAGGGGGCAGAACAGATACGCAGTATTTT.

As DNA, the CDR3 is TGTGCCAGCAGTGGAGGGGGTTTGTTCTACGAGCAGTACTTC. This encodes CASSGGGLFYEQYF. The chain links TRBV6-6 to TRBJ2-7; either TRBD1 or TRBD2 may supply D (6 bases each). Deletions cut 5 bases from V and 3 bases from J, with 14 bases between. Germline lookup yields CDR1 MNHNY and CDR2 SVGAGI (reference sequence). The CDR3 contains 14 residues.

This rearrangement joins TRBV11-3 to TRBJ2-1; 8 nucleotides match TRBD1. The CDR3 sequence is 16 residues long. The V and J ends lost 10 bases and 0 bases, in that order; junction bases with no gene match: 11. Germline-derived CDR1 and CDR2 are SGHNT and YENEEA. The CDR3 sequence is CANWTGQRSSYNEQFF. Here the CDR3 DNA reads TGTGCCAATTGGACAGGGCAAAGGAGCTCCTACAATGAGCAGTTCTTC.

The gene calls are TRBV6-6 and TRBJ2-3; the match to TRBD2 covers 12 bases. CDR3 length: 15 amino acids. The V segment lost 6 bases and the J segment 10 bases; nucleotides outside the gene matches: 11. Per the germline V gene, CDR1 is MNHNY and CDR2 is SVGAGI (reference sequence). In DNA, the CDR3 is TGTGCCAGCAGCGTGACTAGCGGGAGTTACAATCCGCAGTATTTT. The encoded protein is CASSVTSGSYNPQYF.

This rearrangement joins TRBV30 to TRBJ2-5; D not certain. The CDR3 runs to 17 residues. Germline V gene lookup returns CDR1 GTSNPN and CDR2 SVGIG (reference sequence). Trimming pared 4 bases from V and 5 bases from J, leaving 26 bases between. This CDR3 is CAWMDLSWFRNTETQYF. CDR3 nucleotide sequence: TGTGCCTGGATGGACCTATCTTGGTTTAGGAATACGGAGACCCAGTACTTC.

The sample holds a few counts of this clone. Here the CDR3 reads CASSVRGGENTEAFF. The CDR3 nucleotides read TGTGCCAGCAGCGTAAGAGGGGGCGAAAACACTGAAGCTTTCTTT. The V call is TRBV9, the J call TRBJ1-1; 7 positions agree with TRBD1. This CDR3 contains 15 residues. The ends lost 1 base at V and 2 bases at J; junction bases unmatched: 5. From germline, CDR1 is SGDLS and CDR2 YYNGEE.

CDR3 sequence reads: CASSEPPGQNYGYTF. CDR3 DNA: TGTGCCAGCAGTGAACCGCCGGGCCAGAACTATGGCTACACCTTC. This sequence joins TRBV6-1 and TRBJ1-2, with unresolved D. The V gene's germline CDR1 is MNHNS and CDR2 SASEGT. V shed 2 bases and J shed 2 bases, with 12 bases lying between them. The CDR3 is made up of 15 amino acids.

The genes are TRBV28 and TRBJ2-3; D unclear. Trimming cost V 6 bases and J 3 bases, with 22 bases left between them. CDR1 and CDR2 (germline): MDHEN, SYDVKM. The CDR3 contains 17 residues. CDR3 amino acids: CASSQLRKDLGTDTQYF. DNA for the CDR3: TGTGCCAGCAGCCAATTGCGAAAGGATCTCGGTACAGATACGCAGTATTTT.

J is TRBJ1-2 and V is TRBV7-3; D is unclear. Germline lookup yields CDR1 SGHTA and CDR2 FQGTGA. The CDR3 loop spans 13 amino acids. Trimming left V 2 bases short and J 6 bases short, with 10 bases between. For the CDR3, the DNA is TGTGCCAGCAGCTTAGGGCCCAGCAATGGCTACACCTTC. It specifies CASSLGPSNGYTF.